The T cell receptor beta chain under discussion was sequenced for a study of cytomegalovirus exposure and HLA in healthy donors. Study-level results: A later analysis by the authors found several of the most significant clusters apparently linked to common viral pathogens. Serostatus for CMV was the only available immune exposure information. Later on, a genetic analysis was performed. It linked a missense variant in DCLRE1C with V- and J-gene trimming of TCR beta.

Vbeta (60) and Jbeta (13) primers were used in the PCR. Using immunoSEQ multiplex PCR, the repertoire was profiled, and TCRdb retains in-frame clones only, with some absent. This table holds about 120,000 clones, around 66% found once. Looked up from germline, CDR1 is SGHVS and CDR2 is FQNEAQ. J lost 7 bases, V lost 5 bases, and 13 bases had no gene match. The CDR3 runs to 16 residues. Note on this clone: The antigen is not known.

The chain uses TRBV7-8 and TRBJ2-3, with 9 bases lining up with TRBD1. The TCR originated in a man younger than 35 in good health and CMV-seronegative. Source material: PBMCs. As DNA, the CDR3 is TGTGCCAGCAGCCCTAAAACAGGGGGCCTTCCAAATACGCAGTATTTT. Translated: CASSPKTGGLPNTQYF. Variable domain in full (rest from reference TRBV7-8 and TRBJ2-3): GAGVSQSPRYKVAKRGQDVALRCDPISGHVSLFWYQQALGQGPEFLTYFQNEAQLDKSGLPSDRFFAERPEGSVSTLKIQRTQQEDSAVYLCASSPKTGGLPNTQYFGPGTRLTVL.